Listed here are 25 T cell receptor beta chains from one sample, sequenced in a study of blood T cell repertoires in COVID-19. Generated by immunoSEQ multiplex PCR, the TCRdb table keeps only in-frame clones and is missing some. The sample shows hundreds of thousands of clones, about 87% of them seen only once. The sequenced sample consisted of PBMCs or T cells enriched from blood (not recorded which). Every receptor here comes from a woman aged 45 to 65 who had recovered from COVID-19.

This clone showed up just a few times. The V and J genes are TRBV11-2 and TRBJ2-3; TRBD2 aligns across 13 bases. CDR3 length: 15 amino acids. Germline lookup yields CDR1 SGHAT and CDR2 FQNNGV. Trimming took 2 bases from V and 4 from J; bases not matched to a gene: 0. The CDR3 reads CASSLTSGRADTQYF. DNA of the CDR3: TGTGCCAGCAGCTTAACTAGCGGGAGGGCAGATACGCAGTATTTT.

The V and J genes are TRBV9 and TRBJ2-7; 7 bases are shared with TRBD1. J was trimmed by 0 bases and V by 5 bases; bases with no gene match: 5. Germline values: CDR1 SGDLS, CDR2 YYNGEE. There are 14 residues in the CDR3. The CDR3 bases are TGTGCCAGCAGTTCCCGGGACAGCTCCTACGAGCAGTACTTC. It is translated as CASSSRDSSYEQYF.

V is TRBV29-1 and J is TRBJ1-2; 10 nucleotides line up with TRBD1. Germline CDR1 and CDR2: SQVTM and ANQGSEA. The length of the CDR3 is 15 residues. V shed 6 bases, J shed 7 bases, and the junction held 14 bases outside the gene matches. The CDR3: CSVGALGQGVAGYTF. CDR3 in DNA: TGCAGCGTGGGAGCCCTAGGACAGGGGGTGGCTGGCTACACCTTC. The whole variable domain, remainder taken from reference TRBV29-1 and TRBJ1-2, is SAVISQKPSRDICQRGTSLTIQCQVDSQVTMMFWYRQQPGQSLTLIATANQGSEATYESGFVIDKFPISRPNLTFSTLTVSNMSPEDSSIYLCSVGALGQGVAGYTFGSGTRLTVV.

In this sample, this clone turned up a few times. This sequence joins TRBV28 and TRBJ1-2, with D unclear. V gave up 6 bases and J gave up 4 bases, with 15 bases separating them. The germline V gene encodes CDR1 MDHEN and CDR2 SYDVKM. The CDR3 length is 14 residues. The CDR3 region is CASRPPYTIYGYTF. Written as DNA, the CDR3 is TGTGCCAGCAGGCCCCCTTACACGATCTATGGCTACACCTTC.

Points on this clone: The DNA is left out, because the CDR3 cannot be placed on it with certainty; the CDR3 is given as TCRdb lists it. This chain links TRBV4-2 with TRBJ1-5; TRBD1 reflects the table's D call only, with no check against the DNA. Germline-derived CDR1 and CDR2 are LGHNA and YNFKEQ. Both ends counted, the CDR3 spans 13 residues. The CDR3 is CASSQVGQGAQAF.

This CDR3 is CASSLRTASGGGAFF. The CDR3, as DNA: TGTGCCAGCAGCCTCCGGACGGCCAGTGGCGGAGGGGCTTTCTTT. This chain joins TRBV7-8 and TRBJ1-1, with unresolved D. V dropped 5 bases and J dropped 11 bases, with 24 bases sitting between them. The CDR3 spans 15 residues. In germline, CDR1 is SGHVS, CDR2 FQNEAQ.

The V call is TRBV28, the J call TRBJ1-2; 8 bases agree with TRBD1. Per germline, CDR1 MDHEN and CDR2 SYDVKM. The V segment lost 4 bases and the J segment 8 bases; nucleotides outside the gene matches: 12. This CDR3 comprises 15 residues. The CDR3 DNA sequence: TGTGCCAGCAGTTCGACAGGACAGGGCCGGGGGGGCTACACCTTC. It is translated as CASSSTGQGRGGYTF.

This clone was found a few times. The J gene is TRBJ1-2, the V gene TRBV7-2; 10 nucleotides align to TRBD1. This CDR3 contains 14 residues. Germline V lookup: CDR1 SGHTA, CDR2 FQGNSA. V lost 5 bases to trimming and J lost 7 bases; unmatched junction nucleotides: 7. The CDR3 loop is CASSPTGTGAGYTF. The CDR3 DNA reads as TGTGCCAGCAGCCCGACAGGGACAGGGGCTGGCTACACCTTC.

The chain employs TRBV25-1 and TRBJ1-2, with 7 bases that match TRBD1. V shed 5 bases and J 1 base; nucleotides not matched to a gene: 13. This CDR3 spans 17 amino acids. Germline V lookup: CDR1 MGHDK, CDR2 SYGVNS. DNA of the CDR3: TGTGCCAGCAGTAGAATCCTACCGGGACAGAATAACTATGGCTACACCTTC. It yields the protein CASSRILPGQNNYGYTF.

Here the CDR3 DNA reads TGTGCCAGCTCACCATTGGCCTCCGGGGAGCTGTTTTTT. Translating it yields CASSPLASGELFF. The chain joins TRBV18 to TRBJ2-2; no reliable D call. This CDR3 has 13 residues. The germline gives CDR1 KGHSH, CDR2 LQKENI. V lost 2 bases and J lost 6, with 7 bases in between. Combining the CDR3 with reference TRBV18 and TRBJ2-2 gives the whole variable domain NAGVMQNPRHLVRRRGQEARLRCSPMKGHSHVYWYRQLPEEGLKFMVYLQKENIIDESGMPKERFSAEFPKEGPSILRIQQVVRGDSAAYFCASSPLASGELFFGEGSRLTVL.

The rearrangement uses TRBV6-1 and TRBJ1-4, with a weak D call TRBD1 (5 bases). Germline loops: CDR1 MNHNS, CDR2 SASEGT. This CDR3 comprises 18 residues. V was clipped by 0 bases and J by 0 bases, with 14 bases between them. For the CDR3, the DNA is TGTGCCAGCAGTGAAGCGGCTGGGAGGGGAACAACTAATGAAAAACTGTTTTTT. It translates to CASSEAAGRGTTNEKLFF.

V usage is TRBV6-2 or TRBV6-3 and J usage is TRBJ2-7; 7 bases map to TRBD2. J gave up 4 bases and V 2 bases, and 5 bases lay outside the gene matches. Per the germline V gene, CDR1 is MNHEY and CDR2 is SVGEGT. CDR3 length equals 14 residues. The CDR3 reads CASSYREGSYEQYF. CDR3 nucleotides: TGTGCCAGCAGTTACAGGGAGGGATCGTACGAGCAGTACTTC.

CDR3 residues: CASGLGASMNTEAFF. In nucleotides, the CDR3 is TGTGCTAGTGGCCTTGGGGCAAGTATGAACACTGAAGCTTTCTTT. This chain links TRBV12-5 with TRBJ1-1; tentatively, D is TRBD1 (5 bases). V shed 6 bases and J shed 0 bases, with 14 bases lying between them. The CDR3 runs to 15 residues. Germline V gene sequence: CDR1 LGHNT, CDR2 FRNRAP.

In DNA form, the CDR3 reads TGCGCCAGCAGCTTCGAGAGAGCTAACTATGGCTACACCTTC. Translated, it gives CASSFERANYGYTF. The gene calls are TRBV5-1 and TRBJ1-2; no clear D. V shed 2 bases and J shed 0 bases, with 8 bases lying between them. Germline V lookup: CDR1 SGHRS, CDR2 YFSETQ. The CDR3 has 14 residues.

The gene calls are TRBV30 and TRBJ1-1, with D uncertain. The ends were cut back, 3 bases at V and 0 bases at J, with 8 bases in the middle. This CDR3 has 13 amino acids. Germline CDR1 reads GTSNPN; CDR2 reads SVGIG (reference sequence). CDR3 loop: CAWSVKLNTEAFF. In DNA form, the CDR3 reads TGTGCCTGGAGCGTAAAGCTGAACACTGAAGCTTTCTTT.

The V gene is TRBV7-9, the J gene TRBJ2-5; tentatively, D is TRBD1 (6 bases). The germline CDR1 and CDR2 sequences are SEHNR and FQNEAQ (reference sequence). The CDR3 spans 14 residues. The germline V and J ends were trimmed by 5 bases and 1 base, with 11 bases remaining between them. DNA of the CDR3: TGTGCCAGCAGCCAAGACAGGTTCCAAGAGACCCAGTACTTC. It encodes CASSQDRFQETQYF.

The chain couples TRBV7-2 to TRBJ2-2; 12 bases map to TRBD1. The CDR3 sequence is 15 residues long. With V trimmed by 6 bases and J by 6 bases, 5 bases remained unmatched. The germline V gene encodes CDR1 SGHTA and CDR2 FQGNSA. As DNA, the CDR3 is TGTGCCAGCAGACAGGGGACAGGGGGCTCCGGGGAGCTGTTTTTT. Translation: CASRQGTGGSGELFF.

The chain employs TRBV6-5 and TRBJ1-2; 8 nucleotides match TRBD1. This CDR3 region has 15 residues. V lost 7 bases to trimming and J lost 5 bases; unmatched junction nucleotides: 12. Germline-derived CDR1 and CDR2 are MNHEY and SVGAGI. The CDR3 protein is CASTDIRQGIYGYTF. CDR3 coding DNA: TGTGCCAGCACAGACATCAGACAGGGGATTTATGGCTACACCTTC.

The genes are TRBV7-3 and TRBJ2-2, with D unclear. From germline, CDR1 is SGHTA and CDR2 FQGTGA. This CDR3 has 15 residues. V was shortened by 1 base and J by 1 base, with 7 bases between the two germline ends. CDR3 nucleotide sequence: TGTGCCAGCAGCTTAATGGCCAGGAACACCGGGGAGCTGTTTTTT. Its protein is CASSLMARNTGELFF.

This sequence joins TRBV7-2 and TRBJ1-3, with D perhaps TRBD1 (5 bases). Germline V gives CDR1 SGHTA, CDR2 FQGNSA. The CDR3 runs to 16 residues. Trimming took off 5 bases at V and 0 bases at J, with 14 bases between the two ends. CDR3 DNA: TGTGCCAGCAGCGGCCAGGGTTGGGGCTCTGGAAACACCATATATTTT. Translated: CASSGQGWGSGNTIYF.

V and J are TRBV7-2 and TRBJ2-2, with D tentatively TRBD2 (6 bases). The CDR3 totals 14 residues. CDR1 SGHTA and CDR2 FQGNSA come from the germline V gene. V was pared by 5 bases and J by 8 bases, with 15 bases between. In nucleotides, the CDR3 is TGTGCCAGCAGCCCGGGGGTGATGCGAGGGGAGCTGTTTTTT. Translation: CASSPGVMRGELFF.

The rearrangement links TRBV11-2 to TRBJ1-5, with TRBD1 identical over 7 bases. Trimming cost V 4 bases and J 2 bases; bases outside gene matches: 5. Germline CDR1 is SGHAT and CDR2 is FQNNGV. The length of the CDR3 is 15 residues. The CDR3 DNA is TGTGCCAGCAGCTCAGGACAGGCTGGCAATCAGCCCCAGCATTTT. Protein product: CASSSGQAGNQPQHF.

The chain joins TRBV5-1 to TRBJ1-2, with 8 bases fitting TRBD1. The CDR3 is made up of 15 amino acids. The V gene's germline CDR1 is SGHRS and CDR2 YFSETQ. Unmatched junction bases numbered 8, after V lost 3 bases and J lost 4 bases. CDR3 protein: CASSSGQAVSYGYTF. CDR3 nucleotide sequence: TGCGCCAGCAGCTCGGGACAGGCGGTTAGCTATGGCTACACCTTC.

The chain uses TRBV28 and TRBJ2-7; the D gene is possibly TRBD1 (5 bases). Germline lookup yields CDR1 MDHEN and CDR2 SYDVKM. The CDR3 is made up of 12 amino acids. Between the trimmed V and J ends, which lost 5 bases and 4 bases, there was a span of 9 bases. The CDR3 DNA is TGTGCCAGCAGTCGGACACTTTACGAGCAGTACTTC. Protein product: CASSRTLYEQYF.

V gene TRBV28 combines with J gene TRBJ1-1, with 7 bases that match TRBD1. Trimming at V came to 6 bases and at J to 0 bases, leaving 7 bases not matched to a gene. The germline gives CDR1 MDHEN, CDR2 SYDVKM. This CDR3 region has 15 residues. CDR3 bases: TGTGCCAGCAGCCGAGGGACAGAGATGAACACTGAAGCTTTCTTT. This translates into CASSRGTEMNTEAFF.